Presented here are 28 T cell receptor beta chains from one specimen sequenced in a study of blood T cells in healthy people across ages. For the second PCR, which ran for roughly 7 to 11 cycles, a sample-barcoded 5' primer and a J-beta primer mix were used. From the 5' RACE reads, TCRdb called clonotypes with MiXCR, one entry per CDR3 protein. Of under 2 million distinct CDR3 sequences listed, 30% to 40% are singletons. The sample consisted of blood. The receptors come from a woman aged 25-40 years in good health.

In its sample, this clonotype was seen a few times. The CDR3 bases are TGCAGTGTCAGTCATGGGCAGCCGTCCTACGAGCAGTACTTC. It encodes CSVSHGQPSYEQYF. The J gene is TRBJ2-7, the V gene TRBV20-1, with D hard to call. From germline, CDR1 is DFQATT and CDR2 SNEGSKA (reference sequence). The CDR3 extends over 14 amino acids. The V gene lost 7 bases and the J gene lost 1 base, with 17 bases spanning the gap.

The sample holds a few counts of this clonotype. The chain has TRBV20-1 and TRBJ2-3; 9 positions agree with TRBD2. V trimming: 2 bases; J trimming: 3 bases; junction bases outside the gene matches: 3. This CDR3 is 14 amino acids long. Germline V gene data show CDR1 as DFQATT and CDR2 as SNEGSKA (reference sequence). The chain's CDR3 is CSARIAGVTDTQYF. The CDR3 nucleotides read TGCAGTGCTAGAATAGCGGGAGTGACAGATACGCAGTATTTT.

This clonotype was observed at least ten times. The junction differs from germline at one of its ends, possibly a read error. The chain has TRBV12-3 or TRBV12-4 and TRBJ2-7, with 7 bases lining up with TRBD1. The CDR3 loop spans 14 amino acids. CDR3 residues: CASSLGSGGYEQYF. CDR3 DNA: TGTGCCAGCAGCTTAGGGTCAGGGGGCTACGAGCAGTACTTC.

The chain uses TRBV10-2 and TRBJ1-2; TRBD1 is a possible D gene (5 bases). Trimming shortened V by 3 bases and J by 3 bases, and 11 bases separated the two germline ends. Germline CDR1 is WSHSY and CDR2 is SAAADI. The CDR3 has 14 amino acids. The CDR3 is CASSDSGLDYGYTF. The CDR3, as DNA: TGCGCCAGCAGTGATTCGGGGCTTGACTATGGCTACACCTTC.

This clonotype has just a few counts. The V call is TRBV5-1, the J call TRBJ2-2; D is possibly TRBD1 or TRBD2 (5 bases each). Trimming left V 0 bases short and J 1 base short, with 10 bases between. Looked up from germline, CDR1 is SGHRS and CDR2 is YFSETQ. The CDR3 length is 16 residues. CDR3: CASSLDPGRNTGELFF. The CDR3 DNA sequence: TGCGCCAGCAGCTTGGATCCGGGGCGGAACACCGGGGAGCTGTTTTTT.

The gene calls are TRBV5-1 and TRBJ2-5; 9 bases are shared with TRBD1. Germline values: CDR1 SGHRS, CDR2 YFSETQ. V was clipped by 4 bases and J by 4 bases; unmatched bases: 5. The CDR3 spans 14 residues. The CDR3 nucleotides read TGCGCCAGCAGCCCACGGGACAGGGTAGAGACCCAGTACTTC. Protein sequence: CASSPRDRVETQYF.

This clonotype came up a few times. The chain joins TRBV7-3 to TRBJ2-3; D is undetermined. The germline V gene encodes CDR1 SGHTA and CDR2 FQGTGA. The CDR3 sequence is 15 residues long. The V and J ends lost 0 bases and 4 bases respectively, with 11 bases between them. This chain's CDR3 is CASSLTSGAPDTQYF. The CDR3 DNA follows: TGTGCCAGCAGCTTAACGTCGGGCGCGCCAGATACGCAGTATTTT.

This clonotype was counted between two and nine times. The chain recombines TRBV2 with TRBJ2-7; the D gene could be TRBD1 or TRBD2 (5 bases each). The germline gives CDR1 SNHLY, CDR2 FYNNEI. This CDR3 has 14 amino acids. V shed 5 bases and J shed 1 base, with 12 bases lying between them. The CDR3 is CASSSRGDSYEQYF. In DNA form, the CDR3 reads TGTGCCAGCAGTTCAAGAGGGGATTCCTACGAGCAGTACTTC.

The V and J genes are TRBV5-1 and TRBJ1-2; TRBD1 is a possible D gene (5 bases). The length of the CDR3 is 14 residues. V was trimmed by 2 bases and J by 2 bases, leaving 10 bases between them. Germline-derived CDR1 and CDR2 are SGHRS and YFSETQ. In DNA form, the CDR3 reads TGCGCCAGCAGCTTCGAGGGGACCAACTATGGCTACACCTTC. This translates into CASSFEGTNYGYTF.

V is TRBV19 and J is TRBJ2-5; either TRBD1 or TRBD2 may fit D (6 bases each). Trimming removed 5 bases from V and 5 bases from J, with 21 bases in between. The CDR3 length is 16 residues. Germline V gene lookup returns CDR1 LNHDA and CDR2 SQIVND (reference sequence). The CDR3 DNA reads TGTGCCAGTAGTGTTGGACGGGGGCTGGTTTTGGAGACCCAGTACTTC. Amino acid sequence: CASSVGRGLVLETQYF.

V gene TRBV7-3 combines with J gene TRBJ2-1; TRBD2 agrees at 14 bases. Germline CDR1 reads SGHTA; CDR2 reads FQGTGA. Unmatched junction bases numbered 5, after V lost 5 bases and J lost 2 bases. The CDR3 is 17 residues long. Here the CDR3 DNA reads TGTGCCAGCAGCCGGACTAGCGGGGGGCCCCCCTACAATGAGCAGTTCTTC. As protein: CASSRTSGGPPYNEQFF.

This clonotype was recorded a few times. A much larger clone lies a single base off, so this may be a read error. The chain links TRBV12-3 or TRBV12-4 to TRBJ2-1; no clear D gene. The CDR3 length is 11 residues. V lost 6 bases and J 10 bases, leaving 10 bases between the germline ends. In DNA, the CDR3 is TGTGCCAGCAGGCTACGAGAAGAGCAGTTCTTC. Translated, it gives CASRLREEQFF.

On this clonotype itself: At one end the junction does not follow the germline gene, possibly because of a read error. The gene calls are TRBV10-3 and TRBJ2-1; 11 positions agree with TRBD2. This CDR3 contains 17 residues. Looked up from germline, CDR1 is ENHRY and CDR2 is SYGVKD. In DNA, the CDR3 is TGTGTCATCAGTGACGGGATAGCGGGAGGGCCCTACAATGAGCAGTTCTTC. Translated: CVISDGIAGGPYNEQFF.

This chain links TRBV5-4 with TRBJ2-4, with D possibly being TRBD2 (6 bases). The DNA matches TRBJ2-7 better at its end, which makes the J call doubtful. This CDR3 comprises 14 residues. Per germline, CDR1 SGHNT and CDR2 YYREEE (reference sequence). The CDR3 coding sequence is TGTGCCAGCAGCTTGAACGTAGGGAGGCACGAGCAGTACTTC. The encoded protein is CASSLNVGRHEQYF.

This clonotype was found a few times. The chain is built from TRBV5-1 and TRBJ2-1; a possible D gene is TRBD1 (5 bases). V gave up 3 bases and J gave up 5 bases, with 9 bases separating them. This CDR3 contains 13 residues. Per germline, CDR1 SGHRS and CDR2 YFSETQ. CDR3 amino acids: CASSSDSNNEQFF. CDR3 nucleotide sequence: TGCGCCAGCAGCTCCGACAGTAACAATGAGCAGTTCTTC.

The chain carries TRBV11-2 and TRBJ1-5; D is perhaps TRBD1 (5 bases). Germline-derived CDR1 and CDR2 are SGHAT and FQNNGV. The V end was cut by 5 bases, the J end by 7 bases, with 18 bases between. The CDR3 runs to 15 residues. CDR3 nucleotides: TGTGCCAGCAGCCATCTTACGGGGGTTGGACAGCCCCAGCATTTT. Translation gives CASSHLTGVGQPQHF.

This clonotype was seen a handful of times. The chain carries TRBV2 and TRBJ2-7, with TRBD2 identical over 7 bases. The V gene end was trimmed by 3 bases and the J gene end by 2 bases; junction bases not matched to a gene: 7. CDR3 length equals 15 residues. Per germline, CDR1 SNHLY and CDR2 FYNNEI. The CDR3 bases are TGTGCCAGCAGTGAGGTTGGCGGGGGAGCCTACGAGCAGTACTTC. Translated, it gives CASSEVGGGAYEQYF.

This clonotype was picked up many times. The rearrangement uses TRBV27 and TRBJ2-1; 7 nucleotides match TRBD2. V lost 6 bases, J lost 2 bases, and 7 bases stayed unmatched. CDR3 size: 15 residues. Germline V gene data show CDR1 as MNHEY and CDR2 as SMNVEV (reference sequence). The CDR3 loop is CASSLTAGAYNEQFF. Written as DNA, the CDR3 is TGTGCCAGCAGCTTAACGGCGGGGGCCTACAATGAGCAGTTCTTC.

The chain has TRBV13 and TRBJ2-1; perhaps TRBD2 as D (7 bases). The V and J ends lost 1 base and 5 bases respectively, with 12 bases between them. The CDR3 consists of 15 residues. Germline CDR1 reads PRHDT; CDR2 reads FYEKMQ (reference sequence). In DNA, the CDR3 is TGTGCCAGCAGCTTAGAGGGGGAGGGTAACAATGAGCAGTTCTTC. Residues: CASSLEGEGNNEQFF.

This clonotype came up a few times. V is TRBV20-1 and J is TRBJ2-1; 9 nucleotides line up with TRBD2. Germline V CDR1 and CDR2: DFQATT, SNEGSKA (reference sequence). With 5 bases clipped from V and 5 bases from J, the junction kept 7 bases outside the gene matches. The CDR3 spans 14 residues. The CDR3, as DNA: TGCAGTGCTCAGCGGGGGGTCCCCAACAATGAGCAGTTCTTC. Encoded protein: CSAQRGVPNNEQFF.

The chain employs TRBV9 and TRBJ2-3; D possibly corresponds to TRBD1 (7 bases). The CDR3 totals 15 residues. The V gene's germline CDR1 is SGDLS and CDR2 YYNGEE. V shed 6 bases and J shed 0 bases, with 14 bases lying between them. The chain's CDR3 is CASNTQGTSTDTQYF. Written as DNA, the CDR3 is TGTGCCAGCAACACACAGGGGACTAGCACAGATACGCAGTATTTT.

The chain joins TRBV20-1 to TRBJ2-2, with TRBD2 identical over 7 bases. Germline values: CDR1 DFQATT, CDR2 SNEGSKA (reference sequence). CDR3 size: 15 residues. Losses at the gene ends were 0 bases for V and 5 bases for J; bases not matched to a gene: 6. The CDR3 DNA follows: TGCAGTGCTAGAGATGGGGGGAGGGGTACCGGGGAGCTGTTTTTT. This gives the protein CSARDGGRGTGELFF.

This clonotype was recorded a few times. The V gene is TRBV15, the J gene TRBJ1-2; 7 bases map to TRBD1. The CDR3 sequence is 13 residues long. Trimming removed 0 bases from V and 13 bases from J; junction bases left unmatched: 8. Germline-derived CDR1 and CDR2 are LNHNV and YYDKDF (reference sequence). The CDR3 DNA reads as TGTGCCACCAGCAGAGAACCAACAGGGGATTCCACCTTC. Translating it yields CATSREPTGDSTF.

This clonotype was counted between two and nine times. This chain links TRBV3-1 with TRBJ2-1; 7 bases are a match to TRBD2. V gave up 0 bases and J gave up 10 bases; unmatched junction bases: 6. The CDR3 is 14 amino acids. Germline assignment: CDR1 LGHDT and CDR2 YNNKEL (reference sequence). The CDR3 spells CASSQETGGLEQFF. CDR3 DNA sequence: TGTGCCAGCAGCCAAGAAACGGGGGGATTGGAGCAGTTCTTC.

V is TRBV6-5 and J is TRBJ1-2; D is unclear. Germline loops: CDR1 MNHEY, CDR2 SVGAGI. V lost 5 bases, J lost 8 bases, and 12 bases lay in between. The CDR3 consists of 12 residues. CDR3 coding DNA: TGTGCCAGCAGTGGGCCCCTTGGCGGCTACACCTTC. As protein: CASSGPLGGYTF.

Only a few counts were recorded for this clonotype. The chain combines TRBV18 with TRBJ1-1; D uncertain. The CDR3 length is 15 residues. Germline CDR1 and CDR2: KGHSH and LQKENI. V was cut by 6 bases and J by 12 bases, with 26 bases left in between. The CDR3 DNA is TGTGCCAGCTCCCAGCAATGGGGAGACACCGTAAGCACTTTCTTT. Protein product: CASSQQWGDTVSTFF.

This clonotype was detected only a few times. The rearrangement joins TRBV6-5 to TRBJ2-4, with D unclear. The J call is in doubt because the DNA end fits TRBJ2-7 better. Germline assignment: CDR1 MNHEY and CDR2 SVGAGI. The CDR3 runs 15 residues. As DNA, the CDR3 is TGTGCCAGCACCCTAAAAGGTGGTAGGGTTGGCGAGCAGTACTTC. Translating it yields CASTLKGGRVGEQYF.

This clonotype was observed a handful of times. The chain is built from TRBV9 and TRBJ2-7, with TRBD1 identical over 8 bases. Germline V gene data show CDR1 as SGDLS and CDR2 as YYNGEE. The CDR3 runs to 18 residues. J lost 3 bases, V lost 6 bases, and 20 bases had no gene match. The CDR3 here is CASTPLSSDRGVCYEQYF. The CDR3 nucleotides are TGTGCCAGCACCCCCCTCTCTTCTGACAGGGGTGTTTGCTACGAGCAGTACTTC.